This TCR beta chain was captured in a study of PD-1 and CTLA-4 blockade in melanoma. Clones were sequenced by immunoSEQ multiplex PCR, and TCRdb holds only the in-frame ones, with some missing. The data hold 6,000 to 8,500 clones, with around 80% observed a single time. CDR3 size: 13 residues. The ends lost 4 bases at V and 3 bases at J; junction bases unmatched: 4. The germline V gene has CDR1 SGHDT and CDR2 YYEEEE. This chain uses TRBV5-6 with TRBJ2-7; 7 nucleotides align to TRBD2. This receptor was taken from a human donor with melanoma. The specimen comprised CD8+ T cells from peripheral blood, sampled before anti-PD-1 treatment. The CDR3 loop is CASSGERGYEQYF. The CDR3 DNA reads as TGTGCCAGCAGCGGGGAGCGGGGCTACGAGCAGTACTTC.